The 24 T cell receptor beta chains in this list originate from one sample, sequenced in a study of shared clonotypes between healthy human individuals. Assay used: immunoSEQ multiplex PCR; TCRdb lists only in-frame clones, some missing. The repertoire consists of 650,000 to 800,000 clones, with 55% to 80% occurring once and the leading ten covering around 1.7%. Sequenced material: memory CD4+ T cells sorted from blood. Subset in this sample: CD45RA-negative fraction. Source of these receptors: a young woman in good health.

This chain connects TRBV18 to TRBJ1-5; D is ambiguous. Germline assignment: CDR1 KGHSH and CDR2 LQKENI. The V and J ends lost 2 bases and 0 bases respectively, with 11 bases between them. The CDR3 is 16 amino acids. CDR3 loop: CASSPSQGISNQPQHF. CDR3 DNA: TGTGCCAGCTCACCATCACAAGGAATTAGCAATCAGCCCCAGCATTTT.

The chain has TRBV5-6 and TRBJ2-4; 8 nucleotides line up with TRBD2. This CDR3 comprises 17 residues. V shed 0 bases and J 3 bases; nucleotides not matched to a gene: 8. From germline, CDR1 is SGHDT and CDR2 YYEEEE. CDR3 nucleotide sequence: TGTGCCAGCAGCTTGGGACTAGCGATCGAAAACAAAAACATTCAGTACTTC. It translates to CASSLGLAIENKNIQYF.

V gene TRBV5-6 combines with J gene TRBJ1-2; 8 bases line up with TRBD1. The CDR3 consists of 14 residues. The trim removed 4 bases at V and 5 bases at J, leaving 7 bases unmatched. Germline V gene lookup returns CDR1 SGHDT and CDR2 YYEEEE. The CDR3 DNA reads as TGTGCCAGCAGCCTTGGACAGGGATATTATGGCTACACCTTC. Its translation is CASSLGQGYYGYTF.

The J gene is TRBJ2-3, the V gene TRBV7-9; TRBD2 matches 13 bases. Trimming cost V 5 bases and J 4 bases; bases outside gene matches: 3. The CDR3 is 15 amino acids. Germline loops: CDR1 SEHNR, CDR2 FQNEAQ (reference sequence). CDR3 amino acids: CASSRTSGSPDTQYF. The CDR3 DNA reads TGTGCCAGCAGCCGGACTAGCGGGAGCCCAGATACGCAGTATTTT.

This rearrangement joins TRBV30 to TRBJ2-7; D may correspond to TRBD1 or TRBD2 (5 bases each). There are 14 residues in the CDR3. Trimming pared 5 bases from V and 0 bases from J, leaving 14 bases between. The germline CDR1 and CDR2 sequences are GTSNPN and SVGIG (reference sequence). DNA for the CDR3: TGTGCCTGGTCCCGGGGCCCCCTCTCCTACGAGCAGTACTTC. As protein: CAWSRGPLSYEQYF.

As DNA, the CDR3 is TGTGCCAGCAGTGTGACAGGGTCCTACAATGAGCAGTTCTTC. Protein product: CASSVTGSYNEQFF. The chain links TRBV28 to TRBJ2-1, with TRBD1 matching over 7 bases. The CDR3 is made up of 14 amino acids. The germline V gene has CDR1 MDHEN and CDR2 SYDVKM. Germline trimming cut 5 bases from V and 1 base from J; bases unmatched to any gene: 2.

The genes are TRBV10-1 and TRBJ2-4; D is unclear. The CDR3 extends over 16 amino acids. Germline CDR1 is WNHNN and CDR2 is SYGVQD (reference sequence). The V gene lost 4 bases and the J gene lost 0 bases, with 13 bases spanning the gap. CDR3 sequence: CASSVRHLEAKNIQYF. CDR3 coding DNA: TGCGCCAGCAGTGTACGCCATCTCGAAGCCAAAAACATTCAGTACTTC.

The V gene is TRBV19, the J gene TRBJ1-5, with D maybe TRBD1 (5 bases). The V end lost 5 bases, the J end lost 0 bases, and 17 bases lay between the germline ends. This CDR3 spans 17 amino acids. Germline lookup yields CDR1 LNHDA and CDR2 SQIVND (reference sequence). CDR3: CASSPIPTAYSNQPQHF. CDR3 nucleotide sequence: TGTGCCAGTAGTCCGATTCCGACAGCCTATAGCAATCAGCCCCAGCATTTT.

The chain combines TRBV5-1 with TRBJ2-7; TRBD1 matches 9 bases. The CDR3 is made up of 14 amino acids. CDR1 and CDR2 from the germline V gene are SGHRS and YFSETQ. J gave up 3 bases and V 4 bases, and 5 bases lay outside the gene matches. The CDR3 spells CASSVRDRDYEQYF. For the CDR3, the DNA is TGCGCCAGCAGCGTCCGGGACAGGGACTACGAGCAGTACTTC.

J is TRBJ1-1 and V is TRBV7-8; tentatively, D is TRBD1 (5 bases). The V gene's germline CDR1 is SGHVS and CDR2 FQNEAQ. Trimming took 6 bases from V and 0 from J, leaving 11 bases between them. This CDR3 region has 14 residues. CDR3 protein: CASSLAGLNTEAFF. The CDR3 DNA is TGTGCCAGCAGTCTGGCAGGGCTGAACACTGAAGCTTTCTTT.

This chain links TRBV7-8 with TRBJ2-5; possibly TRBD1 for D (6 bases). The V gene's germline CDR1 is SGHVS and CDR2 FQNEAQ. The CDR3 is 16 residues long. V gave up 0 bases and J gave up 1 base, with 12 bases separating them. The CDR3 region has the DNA TGTGCCAGCAGCTTAGCGGGGACAAAGGCCCAAGAGACCCAGTACTTC. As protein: CASSLAGTKAQETQYF.

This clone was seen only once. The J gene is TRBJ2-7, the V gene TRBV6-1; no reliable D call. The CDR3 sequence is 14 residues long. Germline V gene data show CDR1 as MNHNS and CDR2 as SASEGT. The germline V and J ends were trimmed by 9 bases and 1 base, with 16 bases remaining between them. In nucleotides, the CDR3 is TGTGCCAGGATGGGCATCAGAGGTTCCTACGAGCAGTACTTC. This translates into CARMGIRGSYEQYF.

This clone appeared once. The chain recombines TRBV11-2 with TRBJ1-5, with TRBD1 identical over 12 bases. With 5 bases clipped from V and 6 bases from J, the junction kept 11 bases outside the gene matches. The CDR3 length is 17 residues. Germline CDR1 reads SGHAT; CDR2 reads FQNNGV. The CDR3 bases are TGTGCCAGCAGCCAAGGGACAGGGGGCACGGTCGGTCAGCCCCAGCATTTT. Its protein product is CASSQGTGGTVGQPQHF.

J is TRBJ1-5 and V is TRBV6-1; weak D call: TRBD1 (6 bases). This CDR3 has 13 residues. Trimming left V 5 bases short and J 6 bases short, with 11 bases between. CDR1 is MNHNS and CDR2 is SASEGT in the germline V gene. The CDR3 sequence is CASSLQGGQPQHF. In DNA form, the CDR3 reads TGTGCCAGCAGTTTACAGGGTGGTCAGCCCCAGCATTTT.

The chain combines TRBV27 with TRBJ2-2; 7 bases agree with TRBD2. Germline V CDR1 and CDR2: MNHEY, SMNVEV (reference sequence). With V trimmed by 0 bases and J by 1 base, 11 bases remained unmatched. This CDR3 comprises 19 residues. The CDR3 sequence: CASSLSLPRLAVNTGELFF. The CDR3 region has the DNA TGTGCCAGCAGTTTATCCTTACCCCGGCTAGCGGTGAACACCGGGGAGCTGTTTTTT.

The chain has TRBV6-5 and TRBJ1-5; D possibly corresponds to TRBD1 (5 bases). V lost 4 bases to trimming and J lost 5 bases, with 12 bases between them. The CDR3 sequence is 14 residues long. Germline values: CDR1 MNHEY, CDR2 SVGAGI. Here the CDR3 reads CASSSFSRDQPQHF. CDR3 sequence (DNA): TGTGCCAGCAGTTCCTTTAGCAGGGATCAGCCCCAGCATTTT.

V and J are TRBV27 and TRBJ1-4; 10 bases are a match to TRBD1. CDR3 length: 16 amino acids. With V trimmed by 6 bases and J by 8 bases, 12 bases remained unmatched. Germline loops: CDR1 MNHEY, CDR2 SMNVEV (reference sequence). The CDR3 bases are TGTGCCAGCAGGACCGGACGACAGGGGGCTTTGGAAAAACTGTTTTTT. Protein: CASRTGRQGALEKLFF.

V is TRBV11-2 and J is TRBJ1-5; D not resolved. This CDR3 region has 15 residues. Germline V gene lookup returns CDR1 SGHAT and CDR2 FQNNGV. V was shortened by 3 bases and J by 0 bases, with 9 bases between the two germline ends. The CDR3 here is CASSLDVLSNQPQHF. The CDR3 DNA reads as TGTGCCAGCAGCTTGGACGTTCTTAGCAATCAGCCCCAGCATTTT.

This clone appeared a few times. The CDR3 DNA reads TGTGCCAGCAGTGAAACCCGGGGGCGGTCCTGGGAGCAGTACTTC. As protein: CASSETRGRSWEQYF. The V gene is TRBV2, the J gene TRBJ2-7; D tentatively reads TRBD1 or TRBD2 (6 bases each). CDR3 size: 15 residues. Germline V gives CDR1 SNHLY, CDR2 FYNNEI. V lost 2 bases and J 7 bases, leaving 18 bases between the germline ends.

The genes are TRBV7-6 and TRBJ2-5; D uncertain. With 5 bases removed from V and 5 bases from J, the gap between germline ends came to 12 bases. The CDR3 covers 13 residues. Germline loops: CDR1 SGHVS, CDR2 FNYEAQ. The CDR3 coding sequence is TGTGCCAGCAGCCTACTTCCCGTGGAGACCCAGTACTTC. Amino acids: CASSLLPVETQYF.

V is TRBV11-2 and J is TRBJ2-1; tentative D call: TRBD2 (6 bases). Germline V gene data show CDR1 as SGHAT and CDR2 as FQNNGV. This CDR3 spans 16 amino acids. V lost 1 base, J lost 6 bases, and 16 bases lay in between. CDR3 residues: CASSLAWGAGFNEQFF. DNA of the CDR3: TGTGCCAGCAGCTTAGCATGGGGAGCGGGCTTCAATGAGCAGTTCTTC.

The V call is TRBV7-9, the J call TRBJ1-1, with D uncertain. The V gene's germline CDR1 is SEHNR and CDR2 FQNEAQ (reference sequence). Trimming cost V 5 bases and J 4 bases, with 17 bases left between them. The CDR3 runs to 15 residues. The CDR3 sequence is CASSPLGRVGTEAFF. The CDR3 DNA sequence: TGTGCCAGCAGCCCCCTTGGGAGGGTGGGCACTGAAGCTTTCTTT. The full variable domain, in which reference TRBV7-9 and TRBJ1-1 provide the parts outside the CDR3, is DTGVSQNPRHKITKRGQNVTFRCDPISEHNRLYWYRQTLGQGPEFLTYFQNEAQLEKSRLLSDRFSAERPKGSFSTLEIQRTEQGDSAMYLCASSPLGRVGTEAFFGQGTRLTVV.

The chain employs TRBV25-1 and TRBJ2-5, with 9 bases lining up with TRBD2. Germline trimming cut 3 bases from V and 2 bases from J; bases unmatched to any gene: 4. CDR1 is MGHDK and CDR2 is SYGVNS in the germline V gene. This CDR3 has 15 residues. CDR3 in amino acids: CASSDVAGVQETQYF. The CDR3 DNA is TGTGCCAGCAGTGACGTAGCGGGAGTACAAGAGACCCAGTACTTC.

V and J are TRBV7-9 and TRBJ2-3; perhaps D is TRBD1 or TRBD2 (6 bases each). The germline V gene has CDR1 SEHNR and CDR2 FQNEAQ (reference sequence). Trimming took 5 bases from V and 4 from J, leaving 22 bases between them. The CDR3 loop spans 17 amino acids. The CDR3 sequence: CASSPHNRAWEADTQYF. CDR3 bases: TGTGCCAGCAGCCCTCATAACAGGGCTTGGGAGGCAGATACGCAGTATTTT.